The clone carrying this T cell receptor (beta chain) was picked up many times. Its antigen is still unknown. Specified time point: newly diagnosed GD, antithyroid drugs for less than 3 months. RNA extracted from PBMCs served as the sequencing template. In Xi'an, China, an endocrinology department was the source of patients. The sample is drawn from a study of regulatory T cells in long-lasting Graves disease. Broader study findings: Less diverse TCR repertoires were seen in persistent Graves' patients than in newly diagnosed ones.

This CDR3 has 15 amino acids. Trimming shortened V by 6 bases and J by 7 bases, and 21 bases separated the two germline ends. Library construction for TCR beta used iRepertoire HTBI primers and Arm-PCR of CDR3 regions. TCRdb redid the calling of the multiplex PCR reads with MiXCR, one entry per CDR3 protein. The table records about 440,000 distinct CDR3 sequences, 15% of them present only once. The same sample was also studied in work on T cells in Graves' hyperthyroidism and ophthalmopathy. That source notes: HTBI primers drove first-round RT-PCR of the TCR CDR3. Also found in blood were most expanded thyroid clonotypes above 0.001.

The V gene is TRBV12-3 or TRBV12-4, the J gene TRBJ2-5; maybe TRBD1 (6 bases). Source: peripheral blood mononuclear cells (PBMCs), taken at new diagnosis, from a patient treated with antithyroid drugs. This clonotype was sampled from a young woman with Graves disease. The CDR3 here is CASSRVRGEERTQYF. CDR3 in DNA: TGTGCCAGCAGCCGCGTCAGGGGAGAAGAGAGGACCCAGTACTTC.